The rows below give T cell receptor beta chains drawn from one sample of a study of shared clonotypes between healthy human individuals. This table comes from immunoSEQ multiplex PCR, and its TCRdb copy is limited to in-frame clones, with some not included. This sample has about 610,000 clones, with about 95% found just once. The sequencing sample was made of naive CD8+ T cells sorted from blood. The receptors here all came from a woman in her 30s in good health. CDR3s include the opening cysteine and the closing phenylalanine or tryptophan. D genes are given only for firm matches. Clone size is not always given. Where it is, it says once, few, many or a class for expanded clones.

NA	NA	TRBV5-6	TRBJ2-1	TGTGCCAGCAGCCTAAGTGGGGAGCAGTTCTTC	CASSLSGEQFF
NA	TRBD1	TRBV7-6	TRBJ2-5	TGTGCCAGCAGCTTTGACAGGGAGGAGACCCAGTACTTC	CASSFDREETQYF
once	NA	TRBV25-1	TRBJ2-7	TGTGCCAGCAGTGATGTGAAGGACGGAATCTCCTACGAGCAGTACTTC	CASSDVKDGISYEQYF
NA	TRBD1	TRBV2	TRBJ1-5	TGTGCCAGCAGGGACGACAGGGAGGTTGGGCAGCCCCAGCATTTT	CASRDDREVGQPQHF
NA	TRBD2	TRBV13	TRBJ2-7	TGTGCCAGCAGCTTAAGAACTAGCGGGGGGACCTACGAGCAGTACTTC	CASSLRTSGGTYEQYF
NA	NA	TRBV5-6	TRBJ1-2	TGTGCCAGCAGCATACAGGGTAGCTATGGCTACACCTTC	CASSIQGSYGYTF
NA	NA	TRBV5-6	TRBJ2-1	TGTGCCAGCAGCAAGGTACAGCCATGGGTAGGGGTATACAATGAGCAGTTCTTC	CASSKVQPWVGVYNEQFF
NA	NA	TRBV9	TRBJ2-7	TGTGCCAGCAGCGTAGGGTCCGGGACACGAACCTACGAGCAGTACTTC	CASSVGSGTRTYEQYF
once	NA	TRBV2	TRBJ2-1	TGTGCCACCCAGGGGGCGGGAGGGGACAATGAGCAGTTCTTC	CATQGAGGDNEQFF
NA	TRBD1	TRBV13	TRBJ2-2	TGTGCCAGCAGCTCCGTGGGCCAGGACAGGGCCACAACCGGGGAGCTGTTTTTT	CASSSVGQDRATTGELFF
NA	TRBD2	TRBV11-2	TRBJ2-2	TGTGCCAGCAGCTATACTACCGGGACTAGCGTAACCGGGGAGCTGTTTTTT	CASSYTTGTSVTGELFF
NA	NA	TRBV9	TRBJ2-5	TGTGCCAGCAGTCAAAGTCAGACGGGGTCGGGCAGTTTGGGAGAGACCCAGTACTTC	CASSQSQTGSGSLGETQYF
NA	TRBD2	TRBV27	TRBJ2-1	TGTGCCAGCAGTTTACTTAGCGAAGCGGGAGGGCCTTTGAATGAGCAGTTCTTC	CASSLLSEAGGPLNEQFF
NA	NA	TRBV7-9	TRBJ2-5	TGTGCCAGCAGCTTATCAGGGAGGTACCAAGAGACCCAGTACTTC	CASSLSGRYQETQYF
once	TRBD2	TRBV4-1	TRBJ2-1	TGCGCCAGCAGCCAAGTTCTAGCGGGGGCGGTTGAGCAGTTCTTC	CASSQVLAGAVEQFF
NA	NA	TRBV2	TRBJ2-4	TGTGCCAGCAGTGAGTTCAAGGGAAGGAAAAACATTCAGTACTTC	CASSEFKGRKNIQYF
NA	NA	TRBV11-2	TRBJ1-3	TGTGCCAGCAGCTTACCGGACCAAAACTCTGGAAACACCATATATTTT	CASSLPDQNSGNTIYF
NA	TRBD2	TRBV10-3	TRBJ2-3	TGTGCCATAGGCCTCGCGGGAGACGCAGATACGCAGTATTTT	CAIGLAGDADTQYF
NA	NA	TRBV2	TRBJ2-1	TGTGCCAGCGCCGGGACACTTTACAATGAGCAGTTCTTC	CASAGTLYNEQFF
NA	NA	TRBV11-2	TRBJ2-7	TGTGCCAGCAGCGACACGACAGTGGCGCCCTACGAGCAGTACTTC	CASSDTTVAPYEQYF
NA	TRBD2	TRBV19	TRBJ2-1	TGTGCCAGTAGTTCGGGACTAGCGGCATACAATGAGCAGTTCTTC	CASSSGLAAYNEQFF
NA	TRBD2	TRBV5-4	TRBJ2-1	TGTGCCAGCAGCCGGCTAGCGGGATTCCCCTACAATGAGCAGTTCTTC	CASSRLAGFPYNEQFF
NA	TRBD2	TRBV5-4	TRBJ2-5	TGTGCCAGCAGCGCGGGGGGGAACGGAGAGACCCAGTACTTC	CASSAGGNGETQYF
once	NA	TRBV13	TRBJ2-7	TGTGCCAGCAGCTTAGAAGCCAGGGACGAGCAGTACTTC	CASSLEARDEQYF
NA	NA	TRBV2	TRBJ2-5	TGTGCCAGCCCAATGGACAGTACCCTCCAAGAGACCCAGTACTTC	CASPMDSTLQETQYF
NA	TRBD1	TRBV7-9	TRBJ2-7	TGTGCCAGCAGCTTTAACAGGGGGTCCGAGCAGTACTTC	CASSFNRGSEQYF
NA	TRBD2	TRBV7-8	TRBJ2-7	TGTGCCAGCAGCCCGGGACTAGCGGGAGGTGCCTACGAGCAGTACTTC	CASSPGLAGGAYEQYF
NA	TRBD2	TRBV28	TRBJ2-3	TGTGCCAGCAGTCCAATTCCGGGACTAGGAACACAGTATTTT	CASSPIPGLGTQYF
NA	NA	TRBV7-8	TRBJ2-7	TGTGCCAGCAGCTTAGCGCGAGTAGGGATCCCCTACGAGCAGTACTTC	CASSLARVGIPYEQYF
NA	NA	TRBV27	TRBJ2-1	TGTGCCAGCAGTTTTTCCTCGACTATAGAGCAGTTCTTC	CASSFSSTIEQFF
NA	TRBD1	TRBV7-6	TRBJ1-2	TGTGCCAGCAGCTTAGGGACAGGGGTCGGCTACACCTTC	CASSLGTGVGYTF
NA	NA	TRBV5-6	TRBJ1-4	TGTGCCAGCAGCCCGACAGCGGGCGGAGAAAAACTGTTTTTT	CASSPTAGGEKLFF
NA	TRBD2	TRBV13	TRBJ2-7	TGTGCCAGCAGCTTCTCGACTAGCGGAATTGCGTACTTC	CASSFSTSGIAYF
NA	NA	TRBV4-1	TRBJ2-7	TGCGCCAGCAGCCATAGCGGTTCCTCCTACGAGCAGTACTTC	CASSHSGSSYEQYF
NA	NA	TRBV4-1	TRBJ2-2	TGCGCCAGCAGCCAAGAAAGGAAACAGGCCCGGGAGCTGTTTTTT	CASSQERKQARELFF
NA	TRBD2	TRBV5-4	TRBJ2-5	TGTGCCAGATCGACTAGCGGGAGTGAGACCCAGTACTTC	CARSTSGSETQYF
NA	NA	TRBV13	TRBJ2-2	TGTGCCAGCAGCTTAGACCCCCCCGGGGAGCTGTTTTTT	CASSLDPPGELFF
NA	TRBD1	TRBV2	TRBJ2-7	TGTGCCAGCAGAATTGCCGGGACAGGGGGCTACGACGAGCAGTACTTC	CASRIAGTGGYDEQYF
NA	NA	TRBV4-1	TRBJ1-6	TGCGCCAGCAGCCTGGGGGTGCGGGCAGCTTATAATTCACCCCTCCACTTT	CASSLGVRAAYNSPLHF
NA	NA	TRBV27	TRBJ2-3	TGTGCCAGCAGACCTACCCTCACAGATACGCAGTATTTT	CASRPTLTDTQYF
NA	NA	TRBV5-1	TRBJ2-7	TGCGCCAGCAGCTTGTTTAGCGCCAACTACGAGCAGTACTTC	CASSLFSANYEQYF
NA	NA	TRBV30	TRBJ2-7	TGTGCCTGGACCCTAGGGGGATACGAGCAGTACTTC	CAWTLGGYEQYF
NA	NA	TRBV27	TRBJ2-3	TGTGCCAGCAGTATCGTACAGGGTCCAACAGATACGCAGTATTTT	CASSIVQGPTDTQYF
NA	TRBD1	TRBV5-1	TRBJ2-3	TGCGCCAGCAGCTTGGACGGACAGGGAGGAGATACGCAGTATTTT	CASSLDGQGGDTQYF
NA	NA	TRBV19	TRBJ2-7	TGTGCCAGTAGTATAAGGGACACCTCCTACGAGCAGTACTTC	CASSIRDTSYEQYF
NA	TRBD1	TRBV7-9	TRBJ2-7	TGTGCCAGCAGCTCGTGGACAGGGCGTCGAACCTACGAGCAGTACTTC	CASSSWTGRRTYEQYF
NA	TRBD1	TRBV7-9	TRBJ2-5	TGTGCCAGCAGCCAGTGGACAGGGGGAGTTGATGAGACCCAGTACTTC	CASSQWTGGVDETQYF
NA	NA	TRBV2	TRBJ2-5	TGTGCCAGCTATACAGGGTTAGAGACCCAGTACTTC	CASYTGLETQYF
NA	NA	TRBV27	TRBJ2-7	TGTGCCAGCAGTTTAAGGGGGGTCTACGAGCAGTACTTC	CASSLRGVYEQYF
NA	NA	TRBV10-2	TRBJ2-1	TGCGCCATACATACTGGCGGGGAGTTGTTCTTC	CAIHTGGELFF
NA	NA	TRBV6-5	TRBJ2-1	TGTGCCAGCAAGGTAGGAGTGGAAGGTAATGAGCAGTTCTTC	CASKVGVEGNEQFF
few	NA	TRBV30	TRBJ1-5	TGTGCCTGGAGTGTAGGGGCAGGGGTTCAGCCCCAGCATTTT	CAWSVGAGVQPQHF